Here is one T cell receptor (beta chain) with its context. The CDR3 is 16 amino acids. Germline assignment: CDR1 LGHNA and CDR2 YNFKEQ. The trim removed 3 bases at V and 7 bases at J, leaving 10 bases unmatched. Sequencing was performed with immunoSEQ multiplex PCR; in TCRdb, only in-frame clones are kept and a portion is missing. In the table there are about 130,000 clones, around 86% of which are singletons. This specimen belongs to a study of blood T cell repertoires in COVID-19. Study background: From T cells, B-cell-depleted T cells, or PBMCs came the material, which was cDNA or gDNA.

The receptor was isolated from a human donor in a cohort sampled during active COVID-19. The material sequenced was peripheral blood. The chain carries TRBV4-2 and TRBJ2-1; 9 bases are a match to TRBD2. CDR3 in amino acids: CASSQSHTLAGNEQFF. In DNA, the CDR3 is TGTGCCAGCAGCCAGTCTCACACCCTAGCGGGAAATGAGCAGTTCTTC.